This T cell receptor (beta chain) came from a study of cytomegalovirus exposure and HLA in healthy donors. Whole-study findings and limits: The authors excluded some V segments, including TRBV6-2 and TRBV6-3, as indistinguishable. The productive fraction for most TCR beta V segments was about 90% or about 30% in an earlier analysis.

CDR3 length equals 16 residues. CDR1 SEHNR and CDR2 FQNEAQ come from the germline V gene (reference sequence). V lost 0 bases and J 5 bases, leaving 13 bases between the germline ends. Turning to this clone: Its matching antigen is unknown.

Use of 60 Vbeta and 13 Jbeta primers characterized the PCR. Per the authors' pipeline: Roughly 11 million of the approximately 80 million unique TCR beta chains counted in a later analysis were shared. Sequencing was performed with immunoSEQ multiplex PCR; in TCRdb, only in-frame clones are kept and a portion is missing. That table furnishes V, J and clone size, whereas the DNA furnished D and trimming. The table includes 110,000 or so clones, approximately 71% detected once. Sequencing was done on a sample of PBMCs. The clonotype was recovered from a woman between 65 and 79 years old in good health and CMV-seropositive. The rearrangement uses TRBV7-9 and TRBJ1-4, with TRBD1 as a possible D gene (6 bases). The CDR3 DNA sequence: TGTGCCAGCAGCTTAGCGCCCCGGGACACAAATGAAAAACTGTTTTTT. Its protein product is CASSLAPRDTNEKLFF.